The clone carrying this T cell receptor beta chain was recorded once. Its target is unknown. This record belongs to a study of cytomegalovirus exposure and HLA in healthy donors. The CDR3 runs to 13 residues. Germline assignment: CDR1 KGHSY and CDR2 FQNENV. The V and J ends lost 5 bases and 3 bases respectively, with 8 bases between them. The PCR made use of 60 Vbeta and 13 Jbeta primers. Sequencing was performed with immunoSEQ multiplex PCR; in TCRdb, only in-frame clones are kept and a portion is missing. The sample lists about 190,000 clones; approximately 82% were seen once. Whole-study results and caveats: The number of N-insertions in an Asian-associated ancestry cluster was reportedly below the approximately 700-donor mean in a later analysis. TCR beta V segments were, for the most part, productive about 87% or about 30% of the time in an earlier analysis.

This chain links TRBV16 with TRBJ2-1; maybe TRBD2 (6 bases). The sequenced sample consisted of PBMCs. This receptor was obtained from a man aged 40-49 years in good health and CMV-seropositive. CDR3 sequence reads: CASSGTGYNEQFF. The CDR3 DNA reads TGTGCCAGCAGCGGGACTGGCTACAATGAGCAGTTCTTC.